Reported below is one TCR beta chain. The data were obtained in a study of blood T cell repertoires in COVID-19. Libraries were prepared by immunoSEQ multiplex PCR; TCRdb keeps only in-frame clonotypes and omits some of them. The repertoire holds 200,000 to 250,000 clones, with roughly 84% as singletons. CDR1 and CDR2 (germline): MNHEY, SVGAGI. Trimming took 7 bases from V and 9 from J; bases not matched to a gene: 9. The CDR3 spans 14 residues. This chain connects TRBV6-5 to TRBJ2-1, with 10 nucleotides matching TRBD1. The source is a woman over 75 with acute or convalescent COVID-19. The sample was peripheral blood. The CDR3 loop is CASNTGTGVSEQFF. The CDR3 DNA sequence: TGTGCCAGCAACACCGGGACAGGGGTATCTGAGCAGTTCTTC.